The 27 T cell receptor beta chains below were found in one sample sequenced in a study of identical twins. TCRdb independently ran MiXCR on the 5' RACE reads; one entry per CDR3 protein. Of approximately 1.8 million distinct CDR3 sequences in the sample, more than 30% are singletons; the top ten hold about 0.25%. The sequencing input was cord blood. The receptor set was obtained from a newborn girl in good health.

This chain uses TRBV4-1 with TRBJ1-5; tentative D call: TRBD1 (5 bases). This CDR3 is 16 amino acids long. The germline CDR1 and CDR2 sequences are MGHRA and YSYEKL. Trimming stripped 4 bases from V and 0 bases from J, with 13 bases between. The CDR3 sequence: CASSPRTFLSNQPQHF. The CDR3 DNA is TGCGCCAGCAGCCCCCGGACATTCCTTAGCAATCAGCCCCAGCATTTT.

The table lists this clonotype with a few counts. The rearrangement uses TRBV25-1 and TRBJ1-2; 9 bases line up with TRBD1. With 4 bases clipped from V and 8 bases from J, the junction kept 11 bases outside the gene matches. The CDR3 sequence is 15 residues long. Germline CDR1 is MGHDK and CDR2 is SYGVNS. Written as DNA, the CDR3 is TGTGCCAGCAGTGGACTGAGGGACAGGGAATCAGGCTACACCTTC. It is translated as CASSGLRDRESGYTF.

This clonotype was counted once. The rearrangement uses TRBV20-1 and TRBJ2-7; TRBD2 agrees at 10 bases. V lost 8 bases and J lost 7; bases outside the gene matches: 11. The V gene's germline CDR1 is DFQATT and CDR2 SNEGSKA (reference sequence). The CDR3 loop spans 13 amino acids. This chain's CDR3 is CSTRTSGYNEQYF. CDR3 bases: TGCAGTACGCGGACTAGCGGCTACAATGAGCAGTACTTC.

The rearrangement links TRBV18 to TRBJ2-7, with a weak D call TRBD2 (6 bases). This CDR3 comprises 17 residues. V gave up 2 bases and J gave up 2 bases, with 19 bases separating them. Germline values: CDR1 KGHSH, CDR2 LQKENI. The CDR3 protein is CASSPDRDFFLTYEQYF. CDR3 nucleotides: TGTGCCAGCTCACCAGACCGGGACTTCTTTCTCACCTACGAGCAGTACTTC. Variable domain in full (rest from reference TRBV18 and TRBJ2-7): NAGVMQNPRHLVRRRGQEARLRCSPMKGHSHVYWYRQLPEEGLKFMVYLQKENIIDESGMPKERFSAEFPKEGPSILRIQQVVRGDSAAYFCASSPDRDFFLTYEQYFGPGTRLTVT.

In its sample, this clonotype was seen many times. CDR3 nucleotides: TGTGCCAGCATCCGGGTAAACCGGGGTGAAAAACTGTTTTTT. Its protein is CASIRVNRGEKLFF. This rearrangement joins TRBV21-1 to TRBJ1-4; the D call of TRBD1 is as the table states it, not checked on the DNA. TRBV21-1 is a documented pseudogene. The length of the CDR3 is 14 residues.

This clonotype was seen many times. The genes are TRBV4-2 and TRBJ2-4; 10 bases map to TRBD2. The CDR3 is 20 residues long. The V and J ends lost 2 bases and 3 bases, in that order; junction bases with no gene match: 16. Germline loops: CDR1 LGHNA, CDR2 YNFKEQ. CDR3 DNA sequence: TGTGCCAGCAGCCAATACCTCCTAGCGGGAGCGTGGTATGGCAAAAACATTCAGTACTTC. It is translated as CASSQYLLAGAWYGKNIQYF.

The chain links TRBV20-1 to TRBJ2-7, with TRBD2 matching 11 bases. The CDR3 spans 14 residues. The V segment lost 4 bases and the J segment 2 bases; nucleotides outside the gene matches: 4. The germline CDR1 and CDR2 sequences are DFQATT and SNEGSKA (reference sequence). The CDR3 loop reads CSATVSGRAYEQYF. The CDR3 DNA sequence: TGCAGTGCTACCGTTAGCGGGAGGGCCTACGAGCAGTACTTC.

The sample holds a few counts of this clonotype. V gene TRBV3-1 combines with J gene TRBJ1-4; the D is unclear. This CDR3 contains 15 residues. CDR1 LGHDT and CDR2 YNNKEL come from the germline V gene (reference sequence). V gave up 1 base and J gave up 2 bases, with 8 bases separating them. The CDR3, as DNA: TGTGCCAGCAGCCAAGCGACAATCACTAATGAAAAACTGTTTTTT. As protein: CASSQATITNEKLFF. The full variable domain, with the rest looked up from reference TRBV3-1 and TRBJ1-4, is DTAVSQTPKYLVTQMGNDKSIKCEQNLGHDTMYWYKQDSKKFLKIMFSYNNKELIINETVPNRFSPKSPDKAHLNLHINSLELGDSAVYFCASSQATITNEKLFFGSGTQLSVL.

The CDR3 reads CASSHSGGRTGELFF. CDR3 bases: TGTGCCAGCAGCCATTCGGGGGGCCGCACCGGGGAGCTGTTTTTT. The chain links TRBV4-2 to TRBJ2-2; tentatively, D is TRBD2 (7 bases). The CDR3 spans 15 residues. V gave up 3 bases and J gave up 4 bases, with 12 bases separating them. Germline loops: CDR1 LGHNA, CDR2 YNFKEQ.

V gene TRBV20-1 combines with J gene TRBJ2-5; D tentatively fits TRBD1 or TRBD2 (6 bases each). The CDR3 spans 14 residues. V lost 1 base and J lost 4, with 13 bases in between. Per the germline V gene, CDR1 is DFQATT and CDR2 is SNEGSKA (reference sequence). CDR3 region: CSARGRDKRETQYF. CDR3 bases: TGCAGTGCTAGAGGGCGGGACAAGCGAGAGACCCAGTACTTC.

The J gene is TRBJ2-7, the V gene TRBV19; D not certain. The germline CDR1 and CDR2 sequences are LNHDA and SQIVND (reference sequence). The V end lost 1 base, the J end lost 7 bases, and 17 bases lay between the germline ends. The CDR3 has 15 amino acids. As DNA, the CDR3 is TGTGCCAGTAGTATAGCGGGTTTCCAGTACAATGAGCAGTACTTC. Amino acid sequence: CASSIAGFQYNEQYF.

A few counts support this clonotype. This sequence joins TRBV6-6 and TRBJ2-7; 9 positions agree with TRBD2. Losses at the gene ends were 5 bases for V and 0 bases for J; bases not matched to a gene: 5. The CDR3 is 15 amino acids. Germline V gives CDR1 MNHNY, CDR2 SVGAGI (reference sequence). The CDR3 DNA sequence: TGTGCCAGCAGTGACAGACTAGCGGTCTCCTACGAGCAGTACTTC. Translating gives CASSDRLAVSYEQYF.

CDR3 in DNA: TGTGCCAGCAGCCACCCCTCAGTGAGCTCCTATAATTCACCCCTCCACTTT. Amino acids: CASSHPSVSSYNSPLHF. The chain joins TRBV4-2 to TRBJ1-6; no clear D. V lost 3 bases to trimming and J lost 0 bases, with 12 bases between them. CDR1 is LGHNA and CDR2 is YNFKEQ in the germline V gene. The CDR3 contains 17 residues.

This clonotype was counted only a few times. The V and J genes are TRBV10-3 and TRBJ2-7; D is unclear. Looked up from germline, CDR1 is ENHRY and CDR2 is SYGVKD. The CDR3 sequence is 13 residues long. Deletions cut 10 bases from V and 1 base from J, with 14 bases between. This CDR3 reads CATWAGRSYEQYF. Here the CDR3 DNA reads TGTGCCACCTGGGCTGGCAGGTCCTACGAGCAGTACTTC.

This clonotype appeared a few times. V gene TRBV12-3 or TRBV12-4 combines with J gene TRBJ2-7, with 9 bases matching TRBD2. J gave up 4 bases and V 2 bases, and 6 bases lay outside the gene matches. The CDR3 sequence is 15 residues long. CDR3 DNA: TGTGCCAGCAGTTTAAGGGGCGGGGGGGCGTACGAGCAGTACTTC. It specifies CASSLRGGGAYEQYF.

A remark on this clonotype: Mismatch with germline at one junction end may stem from a read error. This chain uses TRBV20-1 with TRBJ2-3; no clear D gene. This CDR3 region has 15 residues. Per germline, CDR1 DFQATT and CDR2 SNEGSKA (reference sequence). The CDR3 loop is CSAGDRKGYTDTQDF. The DNA of the CDR3 is TGCAGTGCTGGTGACCGTAAGGGTTACACAGATACGCAGGATTTT.

This chain joins TRBV28 and TRBJ2-7, with no clear D. The CDR3 has 14 residues. The V end lost 1 base, the J end lost 2 bases, and 9 bases lay between the germline ends. CDR1 MDHEN and CDR2 SYDVKM come from the germline V gene. The CDR3 DNA sequence: TGTGCCAGCAGTTTATATCGGGCCCCCTACGAGCAGTACTTC. This codes for CASSLYRAPYEQYF. The full variable domain, rest sourced from reference TRBV28 and TRBJ2-7, is DVKVTQSSRYLVKRTGEKVFLECVQDMDHENMFWYRQDPGLGLRLIYFSYDVKMKEKGDIPEGYSVSREKKERFSLILESASTNQTSMYLCASSLYRAPYEQYFGPGTRLTVT.

Of note for this clonotype: At one end the junction does not follow the germline gene, possibly because of a read error. The V gene is TRBV9, the J gene TRBJ2-1; TRBD2 matches at 9 bases. CDR1 SGDLS and CDR2 YYNGEE come from the germline V gene. CDR3 size: 15 residues. The CDR3 reads CASSAGLAGYNERFF. Written as DNA, the CDR3 is TGTGCCAGCAGCGCGGGGCTAGCGGGGTACAATGAGCGGTTCTTC.

The chain employs TRBV28 and TRBJ2-1; 13 bases are shared with TRBD2. The V segment lost 7 bases and the J segment 0 bases; nucleotides outside the gene matches: 9. The CDR3 contains 18 residues. From germline, CDR1 is MDHEN and CDR2 SYDVKM. This CDR3 reads CASTLEGLAGPSYNEQFF. The CDR3 nucleotides read TGTGCCAGCACCTTGGAGGGACTAGCGGGACCCTCCTACAATGAGCAGTTCTTC.

The V gene is TRBV29-1, the J gene TRBJ2-2, with D possibly TRBD2 on 5 matching bases. The V gene's germline CDR1 is SQVTM and CDR2 ANQGSEA. V dropped 6 bases and J dropped 11 bases, with 13 bases sitting between them. This CDR3 comprises 11 residues. The CDR3 DNA reads as TGCAGCGTCGCCTCGGGGTTCGAGCTGTTTTTT. This encodes CSVASGFELFF.

The table lists this clonotype with a few counts. The rearrangement joins TRBV28 to TRBJ2-7, with 7 bases identical to TRBD2. CDR1 is MDHEN, CDR2 SYDVKM, per germline. This CDR3 is 15 amino acids long. The V and J ends lost 6 bases and 2 bases, in that order; junction bases with no gene match: 10. CDR3 bases: TGTGCCAGCAGCCCTTTAAGGGAGGGAACCTACGAGCAGTACTTC. Translated: CASSPLREGTYEQYF.

The DNA for the CDR3 is TGTGCCAGCAGTTCCCTAGGAAGGGACAACAATGAGCAGTTCTTC. Its protein is CASSSLGRDNNEQFF. This rearrangement joins TRBV12-3 or TRBV12-4 to TRBJ2-1, with D possibly being TRBD1 (6 bases). The V end was cut by 4 bases, the J end by 5 bases, with 15 bases between. The CDR3 covers 15 residues.

On this clonotype: A much bigger clone sits one base away, suggesting this may be a read error. The chain links TRBV7-2 to TRBJ2-5, with D unresolved. Germline values: CDR1 SGHTA, CDR2 FQGNSA. V was cut by 1 base and J by 11 bases, with 14 bases left in between. The CDR3 extends over 13 amino acids. CDR3 coding DNA: TGTGCCAGCAGCTTAGGTCCTCACAATGAGCAGTACTTC. Translating it yields CASSLGPHNEQYF.

This clonotype was recorded a few times. The V and J genes are TRBV4-2 and TRBJ2-3; D perhaps matches TRBD1 (6 bases). V lost 1 base to trimming and J lost 2 bases, with 13 bases between them. The V gene's germline CDR1 is LGHNA and CDR2 YNFKEQ. This CDR3 contains 16 residues. CDR3 protein: CASSQGTEHHTDTQYF. The CDR3 DNA sequence: TGTGCCAGCAGCCAAGGGACAGAACATCACACAGATACGCAGTATTTT.

This clonotype has only a few counts. The V and J genes are TRBV28 and TRBJ2-5, with TRBD1 as a possible D gene (5 bases). Germline V CDR1 and CDR2: MDHEN, SYDVKM. The CDR3 contains 10 residues. The CDR3 sequence: CAVGRGEQYF. The CDR3 region has the DNA TGTGCTGTGGGAAGGGGTGAGCAGTACTTC.

The chain combines TRBV20-1 with TRBJ2-3; TRBD2 matches at 7 bases. V lost 3 bases to trimming and J lost 2 bases; unmatched junction nucleotides: 5. Germline lookup yields CDR1 DFQATT and CDR2 SNEGSKA (reference sequence). CDR3 length equals 14 residues. The CDR3 loop reads CSASLLADTDTQYF. The DNA of the CDR3 is TGCAGTGCTAGCCTCCTAGCGGACACAGATACGCAGTATTTT.

This chain uses TRBV3-1 with TRBJ1-4; 8 bases align to TRBD1. The CDR3 is 16 residues long. The germline CDR1 and CDR2 sequences are LGHDT and YNNKEL (reference sequence). The junction had 3 bases not matched to a gene; V was cut back by 3 bases and J by 0 bases. CDR3 coding DNA: TGTGCCAGCAGCCAGAACAGGGGGGCAACTAATGAAAAACTGTTTTTT. This translates into CASSQNRGATNEKLFF. Using reference TRBV3-1 and TRBJ1-4 for the parts outside the CDR3, the full variable domain is DTAVSQTPKYLVTQMGNDKSIKCEQNLGHDTMYWYKQDSKKFLKIMFSYNNKELIINETVPNRFSPKSPDKAHLNLHINSLELGDSAVYFCASSQNRGATNEKLFFGSGTQLSVL.